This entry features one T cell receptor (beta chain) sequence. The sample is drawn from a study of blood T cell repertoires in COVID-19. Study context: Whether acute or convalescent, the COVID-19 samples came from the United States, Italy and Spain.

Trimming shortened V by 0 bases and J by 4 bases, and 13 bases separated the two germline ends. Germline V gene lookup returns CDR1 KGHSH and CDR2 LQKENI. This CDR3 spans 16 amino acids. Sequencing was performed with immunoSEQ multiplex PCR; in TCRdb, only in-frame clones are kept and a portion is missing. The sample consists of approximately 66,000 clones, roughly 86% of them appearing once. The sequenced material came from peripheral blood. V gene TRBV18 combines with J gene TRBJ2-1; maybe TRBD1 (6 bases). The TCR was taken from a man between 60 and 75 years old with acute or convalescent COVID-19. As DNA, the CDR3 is TGTGCCAGCTCACCACCGGCCGGACAGATTTACAATGAGCAGTTCTTC. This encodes CASSPPAGQIYNEQFF.